A single TCR beta chain is shown here with its context. With a J-beta primer mix and a sample-barcoded 5' primer, a second PCR ran about 7 to 12 cycles. Each CDR3 protein is one row after TCRdb ran MiXCR on the 5' RACE reads. The table has some 1.1 million distinct CDR3 sequences, 35% to 40% seen once; the top ten hold around 13%. The sample originates from a study of blood T cells in healthy people across ages. V gave up 3 bases and J gave up 1 base; unmatched junction bases: 9. The CDR3 covers 17 residues. Germline V gene sequence: CDR1 MGHRA, CDR2 YSYEKL. Sequenced sample: blood. The TCR originated in a man between 18 and 29 years old in good health. The chain has TRBV4-1 and TRBJ1-5; TRBD1 matches at 7 bases. DNA for the CDR3: TGCGCCAGCAGCCATCGGACAGGATCTTTCAGCAATCAGCCCCAGCATTTT. The encoded protein is CASSHRTGSFSNQPQHF.